A selection of T cell receptor beta chains follows, all from one sample in a study of response to subunit inactivated influenza vaccine. TCRdb redid the calling of the RT-PCR reads with MiXCR, one entry per CDR3 protein. Counted here are 450,000 to 600,000 distinct CDR3 sequences, about 7.6% occurring once; the ten biggest clones make up 10% to 15%. The sequencing here drew on PBMCs from blood, taken 23 months after vaccination. Receptor source: a man between 45 and 75 years old who received an inactivated influenza vaccine. Both conserved end residues are trimmed from each CDR3.

>TRBV20-1
RALMGNEQF
>TRBV5-1
ASSLGGFSSYNEQF
>TRBV20-1
SARDRPGGLAKNIQY
>TRBV7-3
ASRGRNGELF
>TRBV28
ATTTLAPKNIQY
>TRBV28
ASEDESGGYT
>TRBV7-2
ASSLNPGWETQY
>TRBV7-2
ASLRWGQSTDTQY
>TRBV9
ASSATGFEAF
>TRBV12-3/TRBV12-4
ASSASGRGTGELF
>TRBV2
ASSETSAGVGYEQY
>TRBV12-3/TRBV12-4
ASSFSGGGYNEQF
>TRBV7-9
ASSRPGDEQF
>TRBV28
ASSLLQGTTYEQY
>TRBV7-2
ASSWDRGSYNEQF
>TRBV28
ASATGVIGEKLF
>TRBV10-3
AIRRTGGLDEQF
>TRBV4-2
ASSPSGGNTIY
>TRBV6-5
ASSYGTGFDGYT
>TRBV30
AWSVTSGKISYEQY
>TRBV29-1
SVGRGTYEQY
>TRBV5-8
ASRRRGARRYEQY
>TRBV5-4
ASSLSIEETQY
>TRBV20-1
SARGSGGNNEQF
>TRBV7-9
ASSSKETQY
>TRBV7-8
ASSLDPVAKNIQY
>TRBV5-6
ASSSGISRITNYGYT
>TRBV7-9
ASSLVTNSPLH
>TRBV19
ASSIARTGNQETQY
>TRBV5-4
ASSLSVQGSHEQY